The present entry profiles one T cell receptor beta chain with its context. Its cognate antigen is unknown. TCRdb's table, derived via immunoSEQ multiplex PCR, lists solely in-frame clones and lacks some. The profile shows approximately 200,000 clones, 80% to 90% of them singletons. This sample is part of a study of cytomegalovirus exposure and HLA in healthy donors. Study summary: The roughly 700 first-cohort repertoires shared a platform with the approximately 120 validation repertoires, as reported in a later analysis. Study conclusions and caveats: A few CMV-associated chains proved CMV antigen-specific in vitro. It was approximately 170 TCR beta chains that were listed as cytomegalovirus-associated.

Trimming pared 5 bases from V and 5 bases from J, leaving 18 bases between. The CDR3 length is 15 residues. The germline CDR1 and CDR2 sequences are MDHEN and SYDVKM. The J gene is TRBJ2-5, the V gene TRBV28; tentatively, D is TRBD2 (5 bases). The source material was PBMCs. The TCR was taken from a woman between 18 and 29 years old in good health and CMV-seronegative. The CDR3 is CASSRGMLSSETQYF. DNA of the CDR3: TGTGCCAGCAGTCGAGGGATGCTTTCTTCGGAGACCCAGTACTTC.